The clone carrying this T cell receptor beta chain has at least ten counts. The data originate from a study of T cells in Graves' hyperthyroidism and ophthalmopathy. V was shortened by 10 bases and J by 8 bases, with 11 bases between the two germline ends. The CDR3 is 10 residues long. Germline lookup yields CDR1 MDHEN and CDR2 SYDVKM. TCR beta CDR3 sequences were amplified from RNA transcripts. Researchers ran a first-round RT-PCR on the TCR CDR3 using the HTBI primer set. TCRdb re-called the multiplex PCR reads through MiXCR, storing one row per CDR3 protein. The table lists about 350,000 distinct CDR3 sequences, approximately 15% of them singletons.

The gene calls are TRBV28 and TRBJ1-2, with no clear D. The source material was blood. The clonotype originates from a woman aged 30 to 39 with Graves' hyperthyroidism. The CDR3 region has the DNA TGTGCCATCGACGGCTTAGGCTACACCTTC. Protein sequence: CAIDGLGYTF.